This is a list of T cell receptor beta chains from one sample in a study of cytotoxic CD8 clonotypes in ibrutinib-treated CLL. The protocol was immunoSEQ multiplex PCR, while the TCRdb copy is restricted to in-frame clones and leaves out a portion. The table includes about 160,000 clones, 70% to 85% detected once. Sequences were derived from PBMCs, sampled after 12 months of ibrutinib treatment. The source of these receptors is a human donor with chronic lymphocytic leukemia. Each CDR3 is given with its conserved first and last residue. The D gene is left open where the match is weak. A row's size may be missing; if present it is once, few, many or a size class.

CDR3: CASSRTDEAFF; DNA: TGTGCCAGCAGTCGGACGGACGAAGCTTTCTTT; V: TRBV6-5; D: NA; J: TRBJ1-1; size: NA; length: 11
CDR3: CASSAQTTVANYGYTF; DNA: TGTGCCAGCAGCGCACAGACGACGGTAGCTAACTATGGCTACACCTTC; V: TRBV9; D: NA; J: TRBJ1-2; size: NA; length: 16
CDR3: CASSFLDSNTGELFF; DNA: TGTGCCAGCAGTTTCCTAGACTCGAACACCGGGGAGCTGTTTTTT; V: TRBV28; D: NA; J: TRBJ2-2; size: NA; length: 15
CDR3: CASSRGNTEAFF; DNA: TGTGCCAGCTCAAGGGGGAACACTGAAGCTTTCTTT; V: TRBV18; D: NA; J: TRBJ1-1; size: NA; length: 12
CDR3: CASSDSRDRGAYEQYF; DNA: TGTGCCAGCAGTGACTCCAGGGACAGGGGAGCCTACGAGCAGTACTTC; V: TRBV6-4; D: TRBD1; J: TRBJ2-7; size: NA; length: 16
CDR3: CASSLDGLTETQYF; DNA: TGTGCCAGCAGCTTAGACGGGCTGACGGAGACCCAGTACTTC; V: TRBV7-2; D: NA; J: TRBJ2-5; size: NA; length: 14
CDR3: CASTPHSDRVETQYF; DNA: TGTGCCAGCACCCCACACTCGGACAGGGTGGAGACCCAGTACTTC; V: TRBV28; D: TRBD1; J: TRBJ2-5; size: NA; length: 15
CDR3: CASSLAWGPNSPLHF; DNA: TGTGCCAGCAGCTTAGCCTGGGGACCCAATTCACCCCTCCACTTT; V: TRBV7-9; D: NA; J: TRBJ1-6; size: NA; length: 15
CDR3: CASSSDRSYEQYF; DNA: TGTGCCAGCAGTTCGGACAGGTCCTACGAGCAGTACTTC; V: TRBV28; D: TRBD1; J: TRBJ2-7; size: NA; length: 13
CDR3: CASRGGRPGINTDTQYF; DNA: TGTGCCAGCAGGGGAGGACGGCCAGGGATAAACACAGATACGCAGTATTTT; V: TRBV28; D: NA; J: TRBJ2-3; size: NA; length: 17
CDR3: CASSEEGHYGYTF; DNA: TGTGCCAGCAGTGAAGAGGGACACTATGGCTACACCTTC; V: TRBV2; D: NA; J: TRBJ1-2; size: NA; length: 13
CDR3: CASSPTGGRPYEQYF; DNA: TGTGCCAGCAGCCCGACAGGGGGCAGACCCTACGAGCAGTACTTC; V: TRBV28; D: TRBD1; J: TRBJ2-7; size: NA; length: 15
CDR3: CASSFQGAYEQYF; DNA: TGCGCCAGCAGCTTCCAGGGGGCCTACGAGCAGTACTTC; V: TRBV5-1; D: TRBD1; J: TRBJ2-7; size: NA; length: 13
CDR3: CASSESVFRQPNEKLFF; DNA: TGTGCCAGCAGTGAATCGGTTTTTCGTCAGCCTAATGAAAAACTGTTTTTT; V: TRBV6-1; D: NA; J: TRBJ1-4; size: NA; length: 17
CDR3: CASTSEGAGTEAFF; DNA: TGCGCCAGCACCTCGGAGGGGGCTGGCACTGAAGCTTTCTTT; V: TRBV4-1; D: TRBD1; J: TRBJ1-1; size: NA; length: 14
CDR3: CASSEAGEGAFF; DNA: TGCGCCAGCAGTGAGGCAGGGGAGGGAGCTTTCTTT; V: TRBV5-1; D: NA; J: TRBJ1-1; size: few; length: 12
CDR3: CASSRYRGPVANEKLFF; DNA: TGCGCCAGCAGCCGGTACAGGGGCCCGGTAGCTAATGAAAAACTGTTTTTT; V: TRBV5-1; D: TRBD1; J: TRBJ1-4; size: NA; length: 17
CDR3: CASSQDLRLGFGYTF; DNA: TGTGCCAGCAGCCAGGATTTACGCTTGGGGTTTGGCTACACCTTC; V: TRBV14; D: NA; J: TRBJ1-2; size: NA; length: 15
CDR3: CASRRDSPFNTGELFF; DNA: TGTGCCAGCAGACGGGACTCCCCGTTTAACACCGGGGAGCTGTTTTTT; V: TRBV5-4; D: NA; J: TRBJ2-2; size: NA; length: 16
CDR3: CASSPPGGQRDEQYF; DNA: TGTGCCAGCTCACCCCCCGGGGGGCAGCGGGACGAGCAGTACTTC; V: TRBV18; D: NA; J: TRBJ2-7; size: few; length: 15
CDR3: CASSPISPGQGTDTQYF; DNA: TGTGCCAGCTCACCAATCTCCCCGGGACAGGGCACAGATACGCAGTATTTT; V: TRBV18; D: TRBD1; J: TRBJ2-3; size: NA; length: 17
CDR3: CASSLESRYEQYF; DNA: TGTGCCAGCAGCTTAGAATCTAGATACGAGCAGTACTTC; V: TRBV7-8; D: NA; J: TRBJ2-7; size: NA; length: 13
CDR3: CASNTALGGNGYTF; DNA: TGTGCCAGCAACACCGCCTTGGGGGGCAATGGCTACACCTTC; V: TRBV28; D: NA; J: TRBJ1-2; size: NA; length: 14
CDR3: CAISDGSQSTKKQYF; DNA: TGTGCCATCAGTGACGGATCTCAGAGTACGAAGAAGCAGTACTTC; V: TRBV10-3; D: NA; J: TRBJ2-7; size: NA; length: 15
CDR3: CASSGRRPLIQSGGSKKLFF; DNA: TGTGCCAGCAGTGGAAGGAGGCCCTTGATACAATCTGGGGGATCTAAAAAACTGTTTTTT; V: TRBV2; D: NA; J: TRBJ1-4; size: NA; length: 20
CDR3: CAISESSSYEQYF; DNA: TGTGCCATCAGTGAGTCTTCATCCTACGAGCAGTACTTC; V: TRBV10-3; D: NA; J: TRBJ2-7; size: NA; length: 13
CDR3: CASSDGGQGGEAFF; DNA: TGTGCCAGCAGTGACGGAGGACAGGGAGGTGAAGCTTTCTTT; V: TRBV6-5; D: TRBD1; J: TRBJ1-1; size: NA; length: 14
CDR3: CASSIDSGGGTSRNEQFF; DNA: TGTGCCAGTAGTATAGATTCGGGAGGGGGGACGTCTCGGAATGAGCAGTTCTTC; V: TRBV19; D: TRBD2; J: TRBJ2-1; size: NA; length: 18
CDR3: CASSLGQGAYEQYF; DNA: TGTGCCAGCAGTTTGGGACAGGGGGCCTACGAGCAGTACTTC; V: TRBV6-5; D: TRBD1; J: TRBJ2-7; size: NA; length: 14
CDR3: CASSRSLAVHEQYF; DNA: TGTGCCAGCAGCCGGAGTCTAGCCGTCCACGAGCAGTACTTC; V: TRBV5-4; D: NA; J: TRBJ2-7; size: NA; length: 14
CDR3: CSAYTGDGYTF; DNA: TGCAGTGCTTACACAGGGGACGGCTACACCTTC; V: TRBV20-1; D: TRBD1; J: TRBJ1-2; size: NA; length: 11
CDR3: CASSPTNEQFF; DNA: TGTGCCAGCAGCCCCACCAATGAGCAGTTCTTC; V: TRBV7-2; D: NA; J: TRBJ2-1; size: few; length: 11
CDR3: CASSLFGTEYTGELFF; DNA: TGTGCCAGCAGCTTGTTTGGGACGGAGTACACCGGGGAGCTGTTTTTT; V: TRBV11-3; D: NA; J: TRBJ2-2; size: NA; length: 16
CDR3: CASSLGRGVTPLHF; DNA: TGTGCCAGCAGTTTGGGACGGGGGGTAACACCCCTCCACTTT; V: TRBV28; D: NA; J: TRBJ1-6; size: NA; length: 14
CDR3: CASSGGGQPQHF; DNA: TGTGCCAGTAGTGGTGGTGGACAGCCCCAGCATTTT; V: TRBV19; D: NA; J: TRBJ1-5; size: NA; length: 12
CDR3: CASSQDYFYEQYF; DNA: TGTGCCAGCAGCCAAGATTATTTCTACGAGCAGTACTTC; V: TRBV4-2; D: NA; J: TRBJ2-7; size: NA; length: 13
CDR3: CASSSALESSGNTIYF; DNA: TGCGCCAGCAGCTCCGCCCTCGAAAGCTCTGGAAACACCATATATTTT; V: TRBV5-1; D: NA; J: TRBJ1-3; size: NA; length: 16
CDR3: CASRTDRGPLNTEAFF; DNA: TGTGCCAGCAGAACGGACAGGGGGCCTTTGAACACTGAAGCTTTCTTT; V: TRBV28; D: TRBD1; J: TRBJ1-1; size: NA; length: 16
CDR3: CASSWKARSSYNEQFF; DNA: TGTGCCAGTAGTTGGAAGGCCAGAAGCTCCTACAATGAGCAGTTCTTC; V: TRBV19; D: NA; J: TRBJ2-1; size: NA; length: 16
CDR3: CASSKASDKNTGELFF; DNA: TGTGCCAGCAGCAAAGCGAGTGACAAGAACACCGGGGAGCTGTTTTTT; V: TRBV21-1; D: NA; J: TRBJ2-2; size: NA; length: 16
CDR3: CASSSHSSSYNEQFF; DNA: TGCGCCAGCAGCTCCCACTCGAGCTCCTACAATGAGCAGTTCTTC; V: TRBV5-1; D: NA; J: TRBJ2-1; size: NA; length: 15